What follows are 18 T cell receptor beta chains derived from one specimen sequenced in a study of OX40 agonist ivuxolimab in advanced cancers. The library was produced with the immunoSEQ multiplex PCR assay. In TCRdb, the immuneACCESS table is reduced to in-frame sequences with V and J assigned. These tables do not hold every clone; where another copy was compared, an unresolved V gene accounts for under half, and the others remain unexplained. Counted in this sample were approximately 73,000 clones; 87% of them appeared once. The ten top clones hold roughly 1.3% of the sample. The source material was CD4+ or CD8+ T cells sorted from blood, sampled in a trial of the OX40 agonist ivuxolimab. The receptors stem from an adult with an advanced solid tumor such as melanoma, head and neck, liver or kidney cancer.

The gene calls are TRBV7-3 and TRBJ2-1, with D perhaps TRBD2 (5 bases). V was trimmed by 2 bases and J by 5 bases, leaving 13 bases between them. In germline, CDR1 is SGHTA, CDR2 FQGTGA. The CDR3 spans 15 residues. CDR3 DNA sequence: TGTGCCAGCAGCTTAGTCGCTAGCTACCACAATGAGCAGTTCTTC. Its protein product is CASSLVASYHNEQFF.

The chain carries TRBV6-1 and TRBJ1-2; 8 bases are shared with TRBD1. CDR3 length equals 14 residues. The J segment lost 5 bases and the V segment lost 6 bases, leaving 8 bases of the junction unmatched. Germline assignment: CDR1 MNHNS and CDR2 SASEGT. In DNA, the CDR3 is TGTGCCAGCAGGCCGGGCAGGGGGCAATATGGCTACACCTTC. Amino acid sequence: CASRPGRGQYGYTF.

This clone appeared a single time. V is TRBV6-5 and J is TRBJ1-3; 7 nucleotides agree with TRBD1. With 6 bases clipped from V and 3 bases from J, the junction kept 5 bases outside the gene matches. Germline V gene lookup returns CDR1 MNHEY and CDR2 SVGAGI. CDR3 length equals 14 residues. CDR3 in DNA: TGTGCCAGCAGGTCGGGACAGCATGGAAACACCATATATTTT. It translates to CASRSGQHGNTIYF.

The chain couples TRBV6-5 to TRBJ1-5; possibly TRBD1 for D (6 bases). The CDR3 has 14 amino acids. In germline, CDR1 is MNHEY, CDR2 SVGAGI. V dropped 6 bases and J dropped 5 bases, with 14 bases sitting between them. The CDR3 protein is CASSPAGTYQPQHF. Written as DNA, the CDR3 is TGTGCCAGCAGCCCAGCAGGGACATATCAGCCCCAGCATTTT.

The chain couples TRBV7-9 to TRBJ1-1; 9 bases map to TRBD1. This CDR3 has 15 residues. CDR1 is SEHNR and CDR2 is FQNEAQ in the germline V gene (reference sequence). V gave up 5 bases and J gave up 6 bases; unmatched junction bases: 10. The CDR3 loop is CASSPGQGWGPEAFF. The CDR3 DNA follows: TGTGCCAGCAGCCCGGGACAGGGTTGGGGCCCTGAAGCTTTCTTT. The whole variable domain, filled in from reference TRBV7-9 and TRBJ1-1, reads DTGVSQNPRHKITKRGQNVTFRCDPISEHNRLYWYRQTLGQGPEFLTYFQNEAQLEKSRLLSDRFSAERPKGSFSTLEIQRTEQGDSAMYLCASSPGQGWGPEAFFGQGTRLTVV.

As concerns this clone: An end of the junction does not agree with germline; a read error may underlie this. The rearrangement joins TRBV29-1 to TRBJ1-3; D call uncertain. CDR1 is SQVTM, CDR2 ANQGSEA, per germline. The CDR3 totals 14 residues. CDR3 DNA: TGCAGCGTCGAAGACCAGAACTCTGGAAACACCATATATTTT. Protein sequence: CSVEDQNSGNTIYF.

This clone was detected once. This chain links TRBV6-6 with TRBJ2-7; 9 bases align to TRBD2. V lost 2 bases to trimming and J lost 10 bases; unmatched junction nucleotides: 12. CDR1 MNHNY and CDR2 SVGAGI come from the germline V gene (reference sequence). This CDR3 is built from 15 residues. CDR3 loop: CASSYGALAGKGQYF. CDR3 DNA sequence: TGTGCCAGCAGTTACGGGGCCCTAGCGGGGAAAGGACAGTACTTC.

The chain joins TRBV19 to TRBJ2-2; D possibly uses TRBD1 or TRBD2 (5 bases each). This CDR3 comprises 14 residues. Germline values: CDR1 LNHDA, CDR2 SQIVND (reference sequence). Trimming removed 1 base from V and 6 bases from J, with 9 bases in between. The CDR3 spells CASSIALGAGELFF. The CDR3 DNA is TGTGCCAGTAGTATAGCCTTGGGGGCCGGGGAGCTGTTTTTT. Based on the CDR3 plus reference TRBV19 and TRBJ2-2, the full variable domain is DGGITQSPKYLFRKEGQNVTLSCEQNLNHDAMYWYRQDPGQGLRLIYYSQIVNDFQKGDIAEGYSVSREKKESFPLTVTSAQKNPTAFYLCASSIALGAGELFFGEGSRLTVL.

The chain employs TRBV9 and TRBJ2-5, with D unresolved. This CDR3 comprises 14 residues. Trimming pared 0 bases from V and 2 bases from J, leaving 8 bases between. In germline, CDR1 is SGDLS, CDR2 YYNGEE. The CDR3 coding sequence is TGTGCCAGCAGCGTAGGAGGAGTGCAAGAGACCCAGTACTTC. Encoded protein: CASSVGGVQETQYF. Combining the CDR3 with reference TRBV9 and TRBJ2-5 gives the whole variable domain DSGVTQTPKHLITATGQRVTLRCSPRSGDLSVYWYQQSLDQGLQFLIQYYNGEERAKGNILERFSAQQFPDLHSELNLSSLELGDSALYFCASSVGGVQETQYFGPGTRLLVL.

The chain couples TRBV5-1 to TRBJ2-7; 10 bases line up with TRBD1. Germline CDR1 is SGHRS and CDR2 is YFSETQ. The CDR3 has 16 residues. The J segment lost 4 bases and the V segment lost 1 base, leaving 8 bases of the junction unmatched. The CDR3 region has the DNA TGCGCCAGCAGCTTGAGGGGAGGACAGGGGGGGTACGAGCAGTACTTC. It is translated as CASSLRGGQGGYEQYF.

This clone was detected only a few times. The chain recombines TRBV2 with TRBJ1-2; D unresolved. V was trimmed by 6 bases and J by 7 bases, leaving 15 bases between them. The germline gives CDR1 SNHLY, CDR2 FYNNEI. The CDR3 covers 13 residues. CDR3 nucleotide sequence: TGTGCCAGCAGGCCCGACCCTGGACGTGGCTACACCTTC. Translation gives CASRPDPGRGYTF.

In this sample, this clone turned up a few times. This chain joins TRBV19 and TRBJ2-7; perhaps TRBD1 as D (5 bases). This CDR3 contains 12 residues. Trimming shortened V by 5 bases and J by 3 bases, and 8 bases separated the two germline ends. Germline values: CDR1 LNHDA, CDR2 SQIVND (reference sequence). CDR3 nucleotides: TGTGCCAGTAGTCCAGACAGCTACGAGCAGTACTTC. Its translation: CASSPDSYEQYF.

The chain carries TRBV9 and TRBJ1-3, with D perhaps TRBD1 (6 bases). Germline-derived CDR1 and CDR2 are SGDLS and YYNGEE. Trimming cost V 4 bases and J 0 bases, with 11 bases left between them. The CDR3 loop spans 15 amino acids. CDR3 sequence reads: CASSYRAVSGNTIYF. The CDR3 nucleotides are TGTGCCAGCAGCTACAGGGCTGTCTCTGGAAACACCATATATTTT. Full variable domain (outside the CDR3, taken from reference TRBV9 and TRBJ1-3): DSGVTQTPKHLITATGQRVTLRCSPRSGDLSVYWYQQSLDQGLQFLIQYYNGEERAKGNILERFSAQQFPDLHSELNLSSLELGDSALYFCASSYRAVSGNTIYFGEGSWLTVV.

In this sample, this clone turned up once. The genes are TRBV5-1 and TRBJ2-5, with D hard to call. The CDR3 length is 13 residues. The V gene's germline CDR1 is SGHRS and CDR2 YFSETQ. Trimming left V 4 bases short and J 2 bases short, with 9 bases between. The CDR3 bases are TGCGCCAGCAGCCTGAGTCCTCAAGAGACCCAGTACTTC. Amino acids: CASSLSPQETQYF.

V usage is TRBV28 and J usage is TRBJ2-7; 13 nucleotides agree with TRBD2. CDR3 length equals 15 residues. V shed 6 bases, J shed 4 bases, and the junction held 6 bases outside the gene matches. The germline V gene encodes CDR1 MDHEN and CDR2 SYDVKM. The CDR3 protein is CASSRTTSGGYEQYF. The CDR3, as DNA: TGTGCCAGCAGCCGAACGACTAGCGGGGGGTACGAGCAGTACTTC. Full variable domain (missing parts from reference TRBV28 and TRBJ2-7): DVKVTQSSRYLVKRTGEKVFLECVQDMDHENMFWYRQDPGLGLRLIYFSYDVKMKEKGDIPEGYSVSREKKERFSLILESASTNQTSMYLCASSRTTSGGYEQYFGPGTRLTVT.

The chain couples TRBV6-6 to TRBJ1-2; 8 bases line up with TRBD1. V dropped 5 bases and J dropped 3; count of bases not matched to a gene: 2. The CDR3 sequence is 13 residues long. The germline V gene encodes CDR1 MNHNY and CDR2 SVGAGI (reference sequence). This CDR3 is CASSQQGDYGYTF. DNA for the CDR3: TGTGCCAGCAGTCAACAGGGGGACTATGGCTACACCTTC.

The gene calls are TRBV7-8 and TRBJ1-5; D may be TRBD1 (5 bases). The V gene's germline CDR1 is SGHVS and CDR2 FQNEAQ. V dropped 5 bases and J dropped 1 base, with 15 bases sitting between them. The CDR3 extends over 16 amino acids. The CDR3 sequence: CASSTLGTASNQPQHF. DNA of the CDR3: TGTGCCAGCAGCACTCTCGGGACCGCGAGCAATCAGCCCCAGCATTTT.

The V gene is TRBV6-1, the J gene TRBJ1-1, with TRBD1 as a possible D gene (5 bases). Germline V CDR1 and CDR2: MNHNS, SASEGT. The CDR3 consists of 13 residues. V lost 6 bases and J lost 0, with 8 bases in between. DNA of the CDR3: TGTGCCAGCAGGGAGGGGCTGAACACTGAAGCTTTCTTT. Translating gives CASREGLNTEAFF.